Each of the 16 T cell receptor beta chains below was sequenced from the same sample in a study of blood T cell repertoires in COVID-19. The data were produced by immunoSEQ multiplex PCR, yet TCRdb's version contains in-frame clones alone and is incomplete. The sample includes around 200,000 clones, about nine tenths of them seen just once. The sequencing sample was made of peripheral blood. Source of these receptors: a man in his forties or fifties with acute or convalescent COVID-19.

The rearrangement joins TRBV11-3 to TRBJ2-2, with 9 nucleotides matching TRBD1. Losses at the gene ends were 5 bases for V and 4 bases for J; bases not matched to a gene: 2. The CDR3 totals 14 residues. CDR1 is SGHNT, CDR2 YENEEA, per germline. CDR3 protein: CASSGTGSTGELFF. DNA for the CDR3: TGTGCCAGCAGCGGGACAGGGAGCACCGGGGAGCTGTTTTTT.

Points on this clone: This specimen includes other DNA sequences encoding the same CDR3. J is TRBJ1-2 and V is TRBV15, with a weak D call TRBD1 (6 bases). Germline V gene sequence: CDR1 LNHNV, CDR2 YYDKDF (reference sequence). The V end was cut by 0 bases, the J end by 5 bases, with 13 bases between. The CDR3 sequence is 15 residues long. As DNA, the CDR3 is TGTGCCACCAGCAGAGAAACAGGGACGAGGTATGGCTACACCTTC. As protein: CATSRETGTRYGYTF.

This clone was detected a few times. This chain uses TRBV4-1 with TRBJ1-6, with D tentatively TRBD1 (6 bases). The CDR3 is 18 residues long. Germline V gene lookup returns CDR1 MGHRA and CDR2 YSYEKL. Trimming left V 4 bases short and J 8 bases short, with 24 bases between. DNA for the CDR3: TGCGCCAGCAGCCGGATACTTAGGCAGGGGAGGGTTGATTCACCCCTCCACTTT. Translating it yields CASSRILRQGRVDSPLHF.

The chain has TRBV6-1 and TRBJ1-2, with D maybe TRBD1 (5 bases). V was clipped by 1 base and J by 2 bases, with 11 bases between them. The V gene's germline CDR1 is MNHNS and CDR2 SASEGT. The CDR3 has 15 residues. The CDR3 DNA reads as TGTGCCAGCAGTGAAGGCCCCAGGACAAACTATGGCTACACCTTC. Protein product: CASSEGPRTNYGYTF.

The chain links TRBV5-1 to TRBJ1-1, with 7 bases fitting TRBD1. The CDR3 runs to 13 residues. The trim removed 4 bases at V and 1 base at J, leaving 1 base unmatched. CDR1 is SGHRS, CDR2 YFSETQ, per germline. The CDR3 loop is CASSPGGNTEAFF. Here the CDR3 DNA reads TGCGCCAGCAGCCCAGGGGGGAACACTGAAGCTTTCTTT.

V is TRBV10-3 and J is TRBJ2-1; the match to TRBD2 covers 12 bases. The CDR3 loop spans 15 amino acids. Trimming cost V 9 bases and J 2 bases; bases outside gene matches: 5. Germline V gene data show CDR1 as ENHRY and CDR2 as SYGVKD. The DNA for the CDR3 is TGTGCCATTGCGACTAGCGGGGGCCCCTACAATGAGCAGTTCTTC. Translating gives CAIATSGGPYNEQFF.

The gene calls are TRBV28 and TRBJ2-7, with 10 bases matching TRBD2. This CDR3 is built from 15 residues. Per germline, CDR1 MDHEN and CDR2 SYDVKM. The trim removed 5 bases at V and 3 bases at J, leaving 7 bases unmatched. The CDR3, as DNA: TGTGCCAGCAGTACCTCGACTAGCGGGTTCTACGAGCAGTACTTC. It encodes CASSTSTSGFYEQYF.

The CDR3 nucleotides read TGTGCCAGCAGCAAAGACAGGGACTTTGAAGCTTTCTTT. Translating gives CASSKDRDFEAFF. The chain joins TRBV6-5 to TRBJ1-1; 7 nucleotides align to TRBD1. The V gene end was trimmed by 6 bases and the J gene end by 7 bases; junction bases not matched to a gene: 8. Looked up from germline, CDR1 is MNHEY and CDR2 is SVGAGI. The CDR3 is 13 residues long.

The chain is built from TRBV24-1 and TRBJ2-3, with 9 bases that match TRBD2. The V gene end was trimmed by 3 bases and the J gene end by 1 base; junction bases not matched to a gene: 4. CDR3 length: 16 residues. CDR1 is KGHDR, CDR2 SFDVKD, per germline. The CDR3 nucleotides read TGTGCCACCAGTGATGAATGGACTAGCGGCACAGATACGCAGTATTTT. Translated, it gives CATSDEWTSGTDTQYF.

The chain carries TRBV5-6 and TRBJ2-7; 8 nucleotides line up with TRBD1. CDR1 and CDR2 (germline): SGHDT, YYEEEE. The J segment lost 4 bases and the V segment lost 4 bases, leaving 4 bases of the junction unmatched. CDR3 length: 13 amino acids. The CDR3 reads CASSRRQGYEQYF. As DNA, the CDR3 is TGTGCCAGCAGCCGCAGACAGGGGTACGAGCAGTACTTC.

The genes are TRBV27 and TRBJ2-7; D is perhaps TRBD2 (5 bases). CDR1 is MNHEY, CDR2 SMNVEV, per germline (reference sequence). V gave up 0 bases and J gave up 5 bases, with 11 bases separating them. CDR3 length equals 14 residues. CDR3 sequence reads: CASSLSTERDEQYF. For the CDR3, the DNA is TGTGCCAGCAGTTTATCAACGGAGAGGGACGAGCAGTACTTC.

The chain employs TRBV19 and TRBJ1-5, with 7 bases identical to TRBD1. The CDR3 loop spans 12 amino acids. V shed 3 bases, J shed 11 bases, and the junction held 4 bases outside the gene matches. Germline lookup yields CDR1 LNHDA and CDR2 SQIVND (reference sequence). CDR3 nucleotide sequence: TGTGCCAGTAGTATTCTGACAGGGTCCCAGCATTTT. Translating it yields CASSILTGSQHF.

This sequence joins TRBV5-1 and TRBJ1-1, with a possible D match to TRBD1 (5 bases). This CDR3 has 15 amino acids. V gave up 0 bases and J gave up 0 bases, with 9 bases separating them. Germline V lookup: CDR1 SGHRS, CDR2 YFSETQ. The CDR3 nucleotides are TGCGCCAGCAGCTTGGGACAGCTAGTGAACACTGAAGCTTTCTTT. This encodes CASSLGQLVNTEAFF. Based on the CDR3 plus reference TRBV5-1 and TRBJ1-1, the full variable domain is KAGVTQTPRYLIKTRGQQVTLSCSPISGHRSVSWYQQTPGQGLQFLFEYFSETQRNKGNFPGRFSGRQFSNSRSEMNVSTLELGDSALYLCASSLGQLVNTEAFFGQGTRLTVV.

The chain is built from TRBV3-1 (or the pseudogene TRBV3-2) and TRBJ2-3, with 12 nucleotides matching TRBD2. Unmatched junction bases numbered 8, after V lost 3 bases and J lost 4 bases. CDR3 length equals 17 residues. CDR1 LGHDT and CDR2 YNNKEL come from the germline V gene (reference sequence). The CDR3 here is CASSQMTSGGPADTQYF. CDR3 nucleotides: TGTGCCAGCAGCCAGATGACTAGCGGGGGTCCCGCAGATACGCAGTATTTT.

V and J are TRBV5-4 and TRBJ2-1; 7 bases match TRBD2. The CDR3 runs to 15 residues. V lost 2 bases, J lost 2 bases, and 4 bases stayed unmatched. CDR1 and CDR2 (germline): SGHNT, YYREEE (reference sequence). The CDR3 bases are TGTGCCAGCAGCTTAAGGCTAGCGGCCTACAATGAGCAGTTCTTC. It specifies CASSLRLAAYNEQFF.

J is TRBJ1-3 and V is TRBV28, with TRBD1 as a possible D gene (6 bases). The CDR3 extends over 16 amino acids. Germline CDR1 and CDR2: MDHEN and SYDVKM. The V and J ends lost 3 bases and 3 bases respectively, with 15 bases between them. The CDR3 loop is CASSFLGTLFGNTIYF. The CDR3 nucleotides read TGTGCCAGCAGTTTTCTGGGGACACTATTTGGAAACACCATATATTTT.